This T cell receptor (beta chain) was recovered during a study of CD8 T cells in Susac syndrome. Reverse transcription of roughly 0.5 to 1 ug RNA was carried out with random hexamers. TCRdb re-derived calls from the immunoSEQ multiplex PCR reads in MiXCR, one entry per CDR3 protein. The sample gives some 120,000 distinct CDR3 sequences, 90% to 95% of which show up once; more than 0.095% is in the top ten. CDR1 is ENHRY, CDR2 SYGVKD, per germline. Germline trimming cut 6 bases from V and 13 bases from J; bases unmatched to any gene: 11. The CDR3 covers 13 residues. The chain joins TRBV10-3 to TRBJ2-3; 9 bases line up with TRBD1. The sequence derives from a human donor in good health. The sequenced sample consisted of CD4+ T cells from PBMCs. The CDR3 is CAIRGDREGSEYF. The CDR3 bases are TGTGCCATCAGAGGGGACAGGGAGGGTTCCGAGTATTTT.